Following are 6 T cell receptor beta chains from one sample sequenced in a study of identical twins. TCRdb called the 5' RACE reads again in MiXCR, with one record for every CDR3 protein. This sample has about 210,000 distinct CDR3 sequences, with roughly 9.4% found just once. Sequenced input: memory (CD45RO+) T cells sorted from blood. These receptors were collected from a woman aged 18 to 35 in good health.

The chain has TRBV20-1 and TRBJ1-1; D not certain. V lost 3 bases to trimming and J lost 1 base, with 6 bases between them. Germline-derived CDR1 and CDR2 are DFQATT and SNEGSKA (reference sequence). This CDR3 region has 12 residues. CDR3 nucleotide sequence: TGCAGTGCTAGCGCAGGGAACACTGAAGCTTTCTTT. Translation: CSASAGNTEAFF.

This clonotype was counted between two and nine times. The V gene is TRBV5-5, the J gene TRBJ2-7; 9 bases line up with TRBD1. Germline assignment: CDR1 SGHKS and CDR2 YYEKEE (reference sequence). V was pared by 3 bases and J by 6 bases, with 4 bases of the junction left unmatched. The CDR3 runs to 13 residues. The chain's CDR3 is CASSWTGVPEQYF. The CDR3 DNA reads as TGTGCCAGCAGCTGGACAGGGGTCCCCGAGCAGTACTTC.

This clonotype was recorded many times. The V gene is TRBV4-2, the J gene TRBJ2-7; 9 nucleotides line up with TRBD2. Germline lookup yields CDR1 LGHNA and CDR2 YNFKEQ. J gave up 3 bases and V 1 base, and 13 bases lay outside the gene matches. This CDR3 contains 18 residues. This CDR3 reads CASSQALPLAGVFYEQYF. CDR3 in DNA: TGTGCCAGCAGCCAAGCCCTCCCTTTAGCGGGAGTTTTCTACGAGCAGTACTTC.

This clonotype was observed many times. V is TRBV5-1 and J is TRBJ2-1; 8 bases agree with TRBD2. Germline V lookup: CDR1 SGHRS, CDR2 YFSETQ. The CDR3 is made up of 15 amino acids. V shed 2 bases, J shed 7 bases, and the junction held 8 bases outside the gene matches. Written as DNA, the CDR3 is TGCGCCAGCAGCTTAGCGGGAGCTCTCTGGAATGAGCAGTTCTTC. Its protein is CASSLAGALWNEQFF.

This chain links TRBV3-1 with TRBJ1-1; D is ambiguous. The CDR3 is made up of 11 amino acids. Trimming took 0 bases from V and 11 from J, leaving 7 bases between them. Germline assignment: CDR1 LGHDT and CDR2 YNNKEL (reference sequence). Here the CDR3 DNA reads TGTGCCAGCAGCCAAGACGTTACGGCTTTCTTT. This codes for CASSQDVTAFF.

This clonotype was seen more than once but under ten times. The chain employs TRBV3-1 and TRBJ2-2, with TRBD2 identical over 12 bases. From germline, CDR1 is LGHDT and CDR2 YNNKEL (reference sequence). The CDR3 loop spans 16 amino acids. Losses at the gene ends were 5 bases for V and 5 bases for J; bases not matched to a gene: 6. CDR3 DNA: TGTGCCAGCAGCTCCCGGACTAGCGGGGATACCGGGGAGCTGTTTTTT. It codes for CASSSRTSGDTGELFF.